A single sample gave rise to the 16 T cell receptor beta chains below, sequenced in a study of blood T cell repertoires in COVID-19. Using immunoSEQ multiplex PCR, the repertoire was profiled, and TCRdb retains in-frame clones only, with some absent. The top ten clones hold around 2% of a sample with fewer than 250,000 clones, more than 80% of them seen once. Sequenced material: PBMCs or T cells enriched from blood (not recorded which). The receptors were gathered from a man aged 60-69 years who had recovered from COVID-19.

The V and J genes are TRBV7-9 and TRBJ1-6; 8 bases fit TRBD1. This CDR3 contains 15 residues. Germline CDR1 is SEHNR and CDR2 is FQNEAQ (reference sequence). Germline trimming cut 5 bases from V and 2 bases from J; bases unmatched to any gene: 2. In DNA form, the CDR3 reads TGTGCCAGCAGCCGACAGGGGACCTATAATTCACCCCTCCACTTT. Amino acid sequence: CASSRQGTYNSPLHF.

The genes are TRBV12-3 or TRBV12-4 and TRBJ1-1; D may be TRBD1 (6 bases). The CDR3 contains 13 residues. V lost 4 bases and J lost 7, with 13 bases in between. CDR3 residues: CASSSGRTVEAFF. The DNA for the CDR3 is TGTGCCAGCAGTTCCGGGCGGACAGTTGAAGCTTTCTTT.

The rearrangement joins TRBV2 to TRBJ1-1; D is unclear. CDR1 and CDR2 (germline): SNHLY, FYNNEI. The V end lost 6 bases, the J end lost 3 bases, and 17 bases lay between the germline ends. This CDR3 is 15 amino acids long. CDR3 loop: CASRETGLRDTEAFF. The CDR3 DNA is TGTGCCAGCAGGGAAACCGGACTTAGGGACACTGAAGCTTTCTTT.

Here the CDR3 reads CASSLAALGAPGELFF. DNA of the CDR3: TGTGCCAGCAGCTTAGCCGCCTTAGGGGCTCCCGGGGAGCTGTTTTTT. The gene calls are TRBV7-9 and TRBJ2-2; tentative D call: TRBD1 (5 bases). This CDR3 has 16 amino acids. Germline V gene lookup returns CDR1 SEHNR and CDR2 FQNEAQ (reference sequence). The V end lost 0 bases, the J end lost 6 bases, and 14 bases lay between the germline ends.

This clone was counted only a few times. The V call is TRBV20-1, the J call TRBJ1-1, with D possibly being TRBD1 (6 bases). The germline V gene has CDR1 DFQATT and CDR2 SNEGSKA (reference sequence). This CDR3 region has 11 residues. Trimming shortened V by 8 bases and J by 4 bases, and 11 bases separated the two germline ends. CDR3 nucleotide sequence: TGCAGTTCAGGACAGAGCACTGAAGCTTTCTTT. This encodes CSSGQSTEAFF.

The V gene is TRBV7-9, the J gene TRBJ1-5; 8 bases match TRBD1. J was trimmed by 6 bases and V by 1 base; bases with no gene match: 5. Germline V gene sequence: CDR1 SEHNR, CDR2 FQNEAQ (reference sequence). This CDR3 spans 15 amino acids. The CDR3 here is CASSLDGQGAQPQHF. DNA of the CDR3: TGTGCCAGCAGCTTAGATGGGCAGGGGGCTCAGCCCCAGCATTTT.

This chain links TRBV12-5 with TRBJ2-2; D is ambiguous. V lost 1 base, J lost 1 base, and 4 bases lay in between. Germline assignment: CDR1 LGHNT and CDR2 FRNRAP. CDR3 length: 14 residues. The CDR3 DNA is TGTGCTAGTGGTTTGGACAGGAACACCGGGGAGCTGTTTTTT. It specifies CASGLDRNTGELFF.

Only one count was recorded for this clone. The J gene is TRBJ1-5, the V gene TRBV15; D is ambiguous. The V end lost 0 bases, the J end lost 6 bases, and 9 bases lay between the germline ends. CDR3 length: 14 amino acids. Germline assignment: CDR1 LNHNV and CDR2 YYDKDF (reference sequence). The CDR3: CATSRDQNSQPQHF. The CDR3 nucleotides are TGTGCCACCAGCAGAGATCAAAACTCTCAGCCCCAGCATTTT.

V usage is TRBV6-5 and J usage is TRBJ2-7; weak D call: TRBD2 (5 bases). Germline CDR1 MNHEY, CDR2 SVGAGI. This CDR3 comprises 13 residues. V lost 2 bases, J lost 2 bases, and 7 bases lay in between. CDR3 nucleotides: TGTGCCAGCAGTTACGGGAGCACCTACGAGCAGTACTTC. Translated: CASSYGSTYEQYF.

The CDR3 DNA is TGTGCCAGCAGCTTAGTAGGGGACAGTCGTAACTATGGCTACACCTTC. This codes for CASSLVGDSRNYGYTF. This sequence joins TRBV7-2 and TRBJ1-2, with TRBD1 identical over 7 bases. The ends lost 1 base at V and 1 base at J; junction bases unmatched: 6. The germline V gene encodes CDR1 SGHTA and CDR2 FQGNSA. This CDR3 is built from 16 residues. The full variable domain, completed using reference TRBV7-2 and TRBJ1-2, is GAGVSQSPSNKVTEKGKDVELRCDPISGHTALYWYRQSLGQGLEFLIYFQGNSAPDKSGLPSDRFSAERTGGSVSTLTIQRTQQEDSAVYLCASSLVGDSRNYGYTFGSGTRLTVV.

This clone was seen once. This chain connects TRBV6-1 to TRBJ2-7; 7 nucleotides align to TRBD1. Trimming cost V 1 base and J 3 bases; bases outside gene matches: 6. The germline CDR1 and CDR2 sequences are MNHNS and SASEGT. The CDR3 spans 15 residues. CDR3 nucleotides: TGTGCCAGCAGTGAAGGGGGACAGCCTTTCTACGAGCAGTACTTC. Encoded protein: CASSEGGQPFYEQYF.

V gene TRBV7-8 combines with J gene TRBJ2-5; weak D call: TRBD2 (6 bases). Looked up from germline, CDR1 is SGHVS and CDR2 is FQNEAQ. CDR3 length: 14 amino acids. With 5 bases removed from V and 2 bases from J, the gap between germline ends came to 12 bases. The CDR3: CASSPGTLQETQYF. The DNA of the CDR3 is TGTGCCAGCAGCCCGGGGACTCTACAAGAGACCCAGTACTTC.

This chain joins TRBV23-1 and TRBJ2-5; D may be TRBD1 (6 bases). TRBV23-1 is treated as an ORF (open reading frame) with a function not yet certain. This CDR3 has 15 residues. Trimming removed 4 bases from V and 5 bases from J, with 17 bases in between. The CDR3 DNA reads TGCGCCAGCAGTCGAAACACAGGGTCTGGGGAGACCCAGTACTTC. Its translation: CASSRNTGSGETQYF.

The chain joins TRBV4-3 to TRBJ2-3; D perhaps matches TRBD2 (7 bases). The CDR3 is 17 amino acids. V gave up 0 bases and J gave up 5 bases, with 18 bases separating them. In germline, CDR1 is LGHNA, CDR2 YSLEER. CDR3 amino acids: CASSQERVGGAKDTQYF. Here the CDR3 DNA reads TGCGCCAGCAGCCAAGAAAGGGTAGGGGGGGCTAAAGATACGCAGTATTTT.

The V and J genes are TRBV2 and TRBJ2-1, with 7 positions matching TRBD1. There are 14 residues in the CDR3. Germline lookup yields CDR1 SNHLY and CDR2 FYNNEI. V gave up 8 bases and J gave up 4 bases; unmatched junction bases: 8. CDR3: CASSPGGTYNEQFF. The CDR3 bases are TGTGCCAGCTCCCCAGGGGGTACGTACAATGAGCAGTTCTTC.

The chain couples TRBV6-5 to TRBJ2-3; 12 nucleotides match TRBD1. Germline values: CDR1 MNHEY, CDR2 SVGAGI. The J segment lost 10 bases and the V segment lost 6 bases, leaving 5 bases of the junction unmatched. This CDR3 is built from 13 residues. The CDR3 here is CASSGTGGPAQYF. Written as DNA, the CDR3 is TGTGCCAGCAGCGGGACAGGGGGCCCCGCGCAGTATTTT.